These 24 T cell receptor beta chains share one sample of origin, sequenced in a study of T-cell memory formation after mild COVID-19. TCRdb re-called the 5' RACE reads with MiXCR, one entry per CDR3 protein. The sample holds about 140,000 distinct CDR3 sequences, 13% to 15% seen once. Specimen: PBMCs or a T cell subset sorted from them (not recorded which). These TCRs come from an adult woman who had mild COVID-19 (a few samples of this study predate the infection). Cell type and time point are not known.

The chain is built from TRBV19 and TRBJ2-7; 8 positions match TRBD1. The V gene end was trimmed by 5 bases and the J gene end by 1 base; junction bases not matched to a gene: 4. CDR3 length: 14 residues. Germline V gene lookup returns CDR1 LNHDA and CDR2 SQIVND (reference sequence). CDR3 loop: CASSLRGLSYEQYF. The CDR3 nucleotides read TGTGCCAGTAGTCTCAGGGGGCTTTCCTACGAGCAGTACTTC.

This clonotype was seen more than once but under ten times. This chain links TRBV12-3 or TRBV12-4 with TRBJ2-2; maybe TRBD2 (5 bases). This CDR3 has 15 amino acids. Trimming took off 7 bases at V and 0 bases at J, with 12 bases between the two ends. For the CDR3, the DNA is TGTGCCAGCAATACCCGGGGTACGAACACCGGGGAGCTGTTTTTT. Translation: CASNTRGTNTGELFF.

A few counts support this clonotype. The junction shows a germline mismatch at one end, possibly a read error. The chain couples TRBV7-2 to TRBJ2-7; 10 bases are shared with TRBD2. This CDR3 region has 12 residues. CDR1 and CDR2 (germline): SGHTA, FQGNSA. The CDR3 reads CASSSWTSGPQF. The CDR3 coding sequence is TGTGCCAGCAGCTCGTGGACTAGCGGACCCCAGTTC. The variable domain in full, with the rest retrieved from reference TRBV7-2 and TRBJ2-7, is GAGVSQSPSNKVTEKGKDVELRCDPISGHTALYWYRQSLGQGLEFLIYFQGNSAPDKSGLPSDRFSAERTGGSVSTLTIQRTQQEDSAVYLCASSSWTSGPQFGPGTRLTVT.

This clonotype was seen a few times. The chain joins TRBV6-1 to TRBJ2-6; D perhaps matches TRBD1 (5 bases). The V end lost 1 base, the J end lost 1 base, and 14 bases lay between the germline ends. CDR3 length equals 18 residues. Germline assignment: CDR1 MNHNS and CDR2 SASEGT. CDR3 DNA: TGTGCCAGCAGTGAAGTACCTTTTCCAGGGTCTGGGGCCAACGTCCTGACTTTC. Protein product: CASSEVPFPGSGANVLTF.

The rearrangement joins TRBV13 to TRBJ2-1, with D perhaps TRBD2 (6 bases). The ends were cut back, 7 bases at V and 4 bases at J, with 11 bases in the middle. The CDR3 spans 13 residues. Germline V gene lookup returns CDR1 PRHDT and CDR2 FYEKMQ (reference sequence). The chain's CDR3 is CASTFRGYNEQFF. The CDR3 nucleotides read TGTGCCAGCACTTTTCGGGGGTACAATGAGCAGTTCTTC.

This clonotype was recorded a few times. The chain has TRBV2 and TRBJ1-2, with D possibly TRBD1 on 6 matching bases. The ends were cut back, 2 bases at V and 0 bases at J, with 13 bases in the middle. The CDR3 covers 16 residues. Germline V gives CDR1 SNHLY, CDR2 FYNNEI. The CDR3 loop is CASSEWWGPANYGYTF. In DNA, the CDR3 is TGTGCCAGCAGTGAATGGTGGGGGCCAGCTAACTATGGCTACACCTTC.

This clonotype came up a few times. This sequence joins TRBV7-9 and TRBJ2-1, with TRBD2 identical over 8 bases. The CDR3 totals 14 residues. Looked up from germline, CDR1 is SEHNR and CDR2 is FQNEAQ (reference sequence). The J segment lost 8 bases and the V segment lost 6 bases, leaving 9 bases of the junction unmatched. The CDR3 reads CASRPGGLFDEQFF. The CDR3, as DNA: TGTGCCAGCAGGCCGGGGGGGTTATTTGATGAGCAGTTCTTC.

There are a few counts of this clonotype. J is TRBJ2-7 and V is TRBV5-4; the D is unclear. Trimming pared 2 bases from V and 11 bases from J, leaving 14 bases between. This CDR3 comprises 12 residues. Germline-derived CDR1 and CDR2 are SGHNT and YYREEE (reference sequence). CDR3 sequence reads: CASSFWMSDKYF. CDR3 coding DNA: TGTGCCAGCAGCTTCTGGATGTCAGATAAGTACTTC.

This clonotype was detected only a few times. The V call is TRBV12-3 or TRBV12-4, the J call TRBJ2-7; no firm D call. The V gene lost 6 bases and the J gene lost 7 bases, with 13 bases spanning the gap. The CDR3 sequence is 12 residues long. The CDR3: CASSPNSREQYF. The DNA of the CDR3 is TGTGCCAGCAGCCCGAACTCGCGTGAGCAGTACTTC.

Only a few counts were recorded for this clonotype. The gene calls are TRBV4-1 and TRBJ1-1, with TRBD1 as a possible D gene (6 bases). The CDR3 is 13 amino acids. In germline, CDR1 is MGHRA, CDR2 YSYEKL. V shed 4 bases and J shed 0 bases, with 6 bases lying between them. CDR3 sequence: CASSRQVNTEAFF. The DNA of the CDR3 is TGCGCCAGCAGCCGACAGGTGAACACTGAAGCTTTCTTT.

The gene calls are TRBV14 and TRBJ2-3; TRBD1 agrees at 9 bases. With 5 bases clipped from V and 1 base from J, the junction kept 10 bases outside the gene matches. CDR1 is SGHDN, CDR2 FVKESK, per germline. The CDR3 is 17 amino acids. The CDR3 sequence: CASSGNGQGYGTDTQYF. DNA for the CDR3: TGTGCCAGCAGCGGTAATGGACAGGGGTACGGCACAGATACGCAGTATTTT. Full variable domain (rest looked up from reference TRBV14 and TRBJ2-3): EAGVTQFPSHSVIEKGQTVTLRCDPISGHDNLYWYRRVMGKEIKFLLHFVKESKQDESGMPNNRFLAERTGGTYSTLKVQPAELEDSGVYFCASSGNGQGYGTDTQYFGPGTRLTVL.

In its sample, this clonotype was seen a few times. The chain combines TRBV25-1 with TRBJ2-1; D ambiguous. Trimming cost V 4 bases and J 0 bases, with 10 bases left between them. Germline V CDR1 and CDR2: MGHDK, SYGVNS. The CDR3 is made up of 15 amino acids. The chain's CDR3 is CASSASFSSYNEQFF. In DNA, the CDR3 is TGTGCCAGCAGTGCCTCCTTTAGCTCCTACAATGAGCAGTTCTTC.

A few counts support this clonotype. The chain joins TRBV7-9 to TRBJ1-1; possible D gene TRBD1, 6 bases. This CDR3 region has 15 residues. Per the germline V gene, CDR1 is SEHNR and CDR2 is FQNEAQ (reference sequence). Trimming shortened V by 4 bases and J by 2 bases, and 14 bases separated the two germline ends. The CDR3 loop reads CASSSLTGSNTEAFF. The CDR3, as DNA: TGTGCCAGCAGCTCTCTTACAGGGAGTAACACTGAAGCTTTCTTT.

This clonotype has just a few counts. The chain couples TRBV14 to TRBJ2-5; D ambiguous. From germline, CDR1 is SGHDN and CDR2 FVKESK. Deletions cut 0 bases from V and 4 bases from J, with 9 bases between. This CDR3 region has 14 residues. The CDR3 is CASSQEFAIETQYF. The CDR3 coding sequence is TGTGCCAGCAGCCAAGAGTTCGCCATAGAGACCCAGTACTTC. The full variable domain, completed using reference TRBV14 and TRBJ2-5, is EAGVTQFPSHSVIEKGQTVTLRCDPISGHDNLYWYRRVMGKEIKFLLHFVKESKQDESGMPNNRFLAERTGGTYSTLKVQPAELEDSGVYFCASSQEFAIETQYFGPGTRLLVL.

This rearrangement joins TRBV13 to TRBJ2-1; 8 nucleotides match TRBD2. Looked up from germline, CDR1 is PRHDT and CDR2 is FYEKMQ (reference sequence). The V gene end was trimmed by 3 bases and the J gene end by 7 bases; junction bases not matched to a gene: 2. The CDR3 has 13 residues. The CDR3 region has the DNA TGTGCCAGCAGCTTCCCTAGCGGGAATGAGCAGTTCTTC. It yields the protein CASSFPSGNEQFF.

In its sample, this clonotype was seen a few times. The chain is built from TRBV7-2 and TRBJ2-7, with D possibly matching TRBD2 (6 bases). Germline CDR1 and CDR2: SGHTA and FQGNSA. The CDR3 runs to 16 residues. The V end lost 5 bases, the J end lost 5 bases, and 22 bases lay between the germline ends. DNA for the CDR3: TGTGCCAGCAGCGCTACGGAGGGCGGTTCGGGAAACGAGCAGTACTTC. The encoded protein is CASSATEGGSGNEQYF.

This clonotype appeared a few times. The CDR3 DNA reads as TGCAGCGTTGTGAATCCAGGGGGTTTCAATGGCTACACCTTC. It encodes CSVVNPGGFNGYTF. V usage is TRBV29-1 and J usage is TRBJ1-2, with 7 positions matching TRBD1. With 4 bases clipped from V and 6 bases from J, the junction kept 11 bases outside the gene matches. Germline V lookup: CDR1 SQVTM, CDR2 ANQGSEA. The CDR3 contains 14 residues.

The genes are TRBV7-9 and TRBJ1-1; D call uncertain. V lost 3 bases, J lost 1 base, and 9 bases lay in between. The CDR3 sequence is 14 residues long. CDR1 is SEHNR, CDR2 FQNEAQ, per germline (reference sequence). The CDR3 DNA follows: TGTGCCAGCAGCTTGGGGATGGGGAACACTGAAGCTTTCTTT. It encodes CASSLGMGNTEAFF.

V and J are TRBV20-1 and TRBJ2-3; 15 positions match TRBD2. V lost 3 bases and J lost 5; bases outside the gene matches: 12. There are 18 residues in the CDR3. Germline values: CDR1 DFQATT, CDR2 SNEGSKA (reference sequence). CDR3 sequence (DNA): TGCAGTGCTAGCCCTATAGGGGGACTAGCGGGGGGCGGAGATACGCAGTATTTT. This sequence encodes CSASPIGGLAGGGDTQYF.

V is TRBV12-3 or TRBV12-4 and J is TRBJ1-1; D is uncertain. Trimming cost V 5 bases and J 0 bases, with 10 bases left between them. This CDR3 region has 14 residues. CDR3 DNA sequence: TGTGCCAGCAGTCCATGGGATTTGAACACTGAAGCTTTCTTT. This gives the protein CASSPWDLNTEAFF.

The table lists this clonotype with a few counts. This chain uses TRBV23-1 with TRBJ1-5; tentatively, D is TRBD1 (6 bases). TRBV23-1 is labeled an ORF, and its function is uncertain. This CDR3 has 16 residues. V was trimmed by 5 bases and J by 0 bases, leaving 14 bases between them. The CDR3 spells CASSNPTGYSNQPQHF. In nucleotides, the CDR3 is TGCGCCAGCAGTAACCCTACAGGGTATAGCAATCAGCCCCAGCATTTT.

The chain is built from TRBV9 and TRBJ1-2; possibly TRBD1 for D (5 bases). Per germline, CDR1 SGDLS and CDR2 YYNGEE. V was cut by 4 bases and J by 1 base, with 14 bases left in between. The CDR3 sequence is 15 residues long. This chain's CDR3 is CASSTWDRDNYGYTF. The CDR3 region has the DNA TGTGCCAGCAGCACTTGGGACCGAGATAACTATGGCTACACCTTC.

This clonotype was seen only a few times. In nucleotides, the CDR3 is TGTGCCAGCAGTTACTCGATGGGACTAGCGGGAGTGGATGAGCAGTTCTTC. Its protein product is CASSYSMGLAGVDEQFF. The gene calls are TRBV6-2 or TRBV6-3 and TRBJ2-1; 14 positions match TRBD2. J was trimmed by 8 bases and V by 0 bases; bases with no gene match: 6. CDR1 and CDR2 (germline): MNHEY, SVGEGT. The CDR3 sequence is 17 residues long.

This chain uses TRBV11-2 with TRBJ2-1, with D possibly being TRBD1 or TRBD2 (5 bases each). The CDR3 has 15 amino acids. CDR1 is SGHAT, CDR2 FQNNGV, per germline. The V and J ends lost 5 bases and 6 bases respectively, with 17 bases between them. For the CDR3, the DNA is TGTGCCAGCAGCCAGGGACCCTACCGCCCCAATGAGCAGTTCTTC. Amino acids: CASSQGPYRPNEQFF. Combining the CDR3 with reference TRBV11-2 and TRBJ2-1 gives the whole variable domain EAGVAQSPRYKIIEKRQSVAFWCNPISGHATLYWYQQILGQGPKLLIQFQNNGVVDDSQLPKDRFSAERLKGVDSTLKIQPAKLEDSAVYLCASSQGPYRPNEQFFGPGTRLTVL.